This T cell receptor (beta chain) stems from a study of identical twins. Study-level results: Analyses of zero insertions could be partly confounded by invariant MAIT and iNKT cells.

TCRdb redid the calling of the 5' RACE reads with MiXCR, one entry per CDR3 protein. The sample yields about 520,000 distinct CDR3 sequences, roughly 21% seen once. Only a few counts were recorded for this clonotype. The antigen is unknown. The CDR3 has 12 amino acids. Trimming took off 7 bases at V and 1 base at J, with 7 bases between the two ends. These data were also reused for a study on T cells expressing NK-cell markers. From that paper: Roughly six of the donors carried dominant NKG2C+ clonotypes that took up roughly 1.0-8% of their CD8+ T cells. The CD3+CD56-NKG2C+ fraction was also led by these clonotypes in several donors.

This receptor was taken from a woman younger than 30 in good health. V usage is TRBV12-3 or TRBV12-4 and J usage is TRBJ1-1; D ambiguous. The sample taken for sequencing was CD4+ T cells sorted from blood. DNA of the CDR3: TGTGCCAGCACCCAGAAGAACACTGAAGCTTTCTTT. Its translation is CASTQKNTEAFF.